A selection of T cell receptor beta chains follows, all from one sample in a study of patients and donors after allogeneic stem cell transplantation. TCRdb used MiXCR to reprocess the RT-PCR reads, holding one entry per CDR3 protein. This sample has fewer than 75,000 distinct CDR3 sequences; about an eighth occur once, and the top ten carry roughly 34%. Material for sequencing was blood, either unsorted or a sorted T cell fraction (not recorded which). The source of these receptors is a human donor who was either an allogeneic HSCT recipient or a stem cell or donor lymphocyte infusion donor (not recorded which). It is not recorded whose cells these are; they may come from a transplant donor. The CDR3 runs from the conserved cysteine through the conserved F or W. Size values are once, few and many counts, or a class for expanded clones, and some rows have none.

j_gene | abundance | v_gene | CDR3aa
TRBJ2-3 | few | TRBV15 | CATSRVVKLAGSSTDTQYF
TRBJ2-1 | few | TRBV7-3 | CASSLRGLAGFNEQFF
TRBJ2-3 | - | TRBV24-1 | CATSDWGTITDTQYF
TRBJ1-5 | - | TRBV4-2 | CASSKGQGNSNQPQHF
TRBJ2-1 | - | TRBV7-3 | CASSLTSGLQFF
TRBJ2-7 | few | TRBV27 | CASSLKGAYEQYF
TRBJ2-1 | many | TRBV11-3 | CASSLAGDEQFF
TRBJ2-1 | few | TRBV9 | CASSALRGEWNNEQFF
TRBJ2-3 | few | TRBV5-1 | CASSLVTAGAITDTQYF
TRBJ1-5 | many | TRBV24-1 | CATSDSRGQPQHF
TRBJ2-3 | - | TRBV10-3 | CAITSGSTDTQYF
TRBJ1-1 | many | TRBV6-5 | CASKEHRMNTEAFF
TRBJ2-1 | - | TRBV25-1 | CASSELGGRSQGNEQFF
TRBJ1-1 | many | TRBV5-6 | CASISLLAAPTASTEAFF
TRBJ2-7 | few | TRBV27 | CASSPKKQGRSVEQYF
TRBJ1-3 | many | TRBV12-3/TRBV12-4 | CASSLWSFSGNTIYF
TRBJ2-2 | - | TRBV7-2 | CASSPSSGSWELFF
TRBJ2-3 | many | TRBV5-1 | CASSSGTRDTDTQYF
TRBJ1-1 | few | TRBV19 | CASNMDRANTEAFF
TRBJ2-7 | - | TRBV9 | CASSRAGTSPYEQYF
TRBJ1-2 | - | TRBV7-9 | CASSRWDRGEVGYTF
TRBJ2-3 | few | TRBV4-2 | CASSQEGITITDTQYF
TRBJ2-7 | - | TRBV7-6 | CASSLAELCEPTPIANSYEQYF
TRBJ2-2 | many | TRBV27 | CASSLPSGTEATGELFF
TRBJ2-7 | - | TRBV12-3/TRBV12-4 | CASSFGTGSLYEQYF
TRBJ1-5 | many | TRBV27 | CASRGAQGASNQPQHF
TRBJ2-7 | few | TRBV29-1 | CSVEVRDRFAEQYF
TRBJ2-1 | many | TRBV20-1 | CSASAAYWTISGDNEQFF
TRBJ2-3 | few | TRBV6-5 | CASSYFPGSSTDTQYF
TRBJ1-6 | many | TRBV29-1 | CSATTGGNSPLHF
TRBJ2-1 | - | TRBV27 | CASSVGLGVNEQFF
TRBJ2-2 | - | TRBV3-1 | CASSQTQGANTGELFF
TRBJ2-3 | - | TRBV20-1 | CSAPDLGLAGGGTDTQYF
TRBJ1-2 | many | TRBV27 | CASSGTASLNYGYTF
TRBJ2-2 | - | TRBV15 | CATSRDRETGELFF
TRBJ1-1 | many | TRBV5-1 | CASSFSGAGNTEAFF
TRBJ2-5 | - | TRBV7-8 | CASRASGRNQETQYF
TRBJ1-2 | many | TRBV5-6 | CASMGRTISYGYTF
TRBJ2-1 | few | TRBV5-1 | CASSFARDYNEQFF
TRBJ2-7 | - | TRBV7-9 | CASSSLSGRRHEQYF
TRBJ2-3 | - | TRBV7-9 | CARGADTDTQYF
TRBJ1-5 | - | TRBV9 | CASSSGQGFSNQPQHF
TRBJ2-3 | - | TRBV12-3/TRBV12-4 | CASSLAQGTQYF
TRBJ2-7 | - | TRBV5-1 | CASSLVRDRPYEQYF
TRBJ2-1 | few | TRBV29-1 | CSVLYVEQFF
TRBJ2-2 | few | TRBV9 | CASSVGGTNTGELFF
TRBJ2-5 | few | TRBV11-2 | CASSSMSTQYF
TRBJ2-7 | - | TRBV5-4 | CASSLDTSASYEQYF
TRBJ2-1 | few | TRBV12-3/TRBV12-4 | CASRQGNEQFF
TRBJ1-2 | many | TRBV6-5 | CASSYSSQGPSGYTF
TRBJ2-5 | many | TRBV5-5 | CASSGTGGGETQYF
TRBJ1-1 | many | TRBV20-1 | CSARDGPTNTEAFF